Listed below are T cell receptor beta chains from one sample, sequenced in a study of human T cells and chemical hapten exposure. TCRdb re-analysed the RACE reads in MiXCR, keeping a single row per CDR3 protein. The data contain nearly 85,000 distinct CDR3 sequences, 11% of them singletons. The sequences come from whole blood, collected in connection with sensitization to the hapten diphenylcyclopropenone (DPC). These receptors originate from a man aged 18 to 30 with alopecia areata. Some clones in this sample may be carry-over from other donors' samples. Both conserved end residues are part of each CDR3. D genes are given only for firm matches. The size of a clone is reported for some rows only, either as once, few or many, or as a class for expanded clones.

j_call d_call clone_size v_call cdr3_nt cdr3_aa
TRBJ2-1 TRBD1 many TRBV20-1 TGCAGTGCTAGGCCTTGGGACAGTTACTCCTACAATGAGCAGTTCTTC CSARPWDSYSYNEQFF
TRBJ1-1 - many TRBV10-3 TGTGCCATCAGTGGGCAGTCGAACACTGAAGCTTTCTTT CAISGQSNTEAFF
TRBJ1-1 - - TRBV6-1 TGTGCCAGCACCCGGGGGGGCCTCCCCCGAACAGGAGACGAAGCTTTCTTT CASTRGGLPRTGDEAFF
TRBJ2-7 - many TRBV10-3 TGTGCCACCGGTAGCGGTTACGAGCAGTACTTC CATGSGYEQYF
TRBJ1-1 - few TRBV18 TGTGCCAGCTCAACACAGGCTATGAACACTGAAGCTTTCTTT CASSTQAMNTEAFF
TRBJ2-6 TRBD1 few TRBV10-3 TGTGCCATCAGTGAGAGTAGGGGGCCTGGGGCCAACGTCCTGACTTTC CAISESRGPGANVLTF
TRBJ2-7 - once TRBV9 TGTGCCAGCAGCAAGTCTAGCTACGAGCAGTACTTC CASSKSSYEQYF
TRBJ2-1 - - TRBV3-1 TGTGCCAGCAGCCAAAGCCTTGCGGCTCGCAATGAGCAGTTCTTC CASSQSLAARNEQFF
TRBJ2-3 - - TRBV7-9 TGTGCCAGCAGTGGGCTAGTATCTTCCGATACGCAGTATTTT CASSGLVSSDTQYF
TRBJ2-3 TRBD1 few TRBV3-1 TGTGCCAGCAGCCAAGATGGACAGGGGATTCCTACAGATACGCAGTATTTT CASSQDGQGIPTDTQYF
TRBJ2-1 TRBD1 many TRBV7-2 TGTGCCAGCAGCAAAAGTACCGGGACAGGTTCCACGGAGTTCTTC CASSKSTGTGSTEFF
TRBJ1-5 - many TRBV2 TGTGCCAGCAGTGAACAGGGATCCCCTCAGCCCCAGCATTTT CASSEQGSPQPQHF
TRBJ1-5 - - TRBV6-2/TRBV6-3 TGTGCCAGCAGTTACGGGGGGCTCAATCAGCCCCAGCATTTT CASSYGGLNQPQHF
TRBJ1-5 - - TRBV6-2/TRBV6-3 TGTGCCAGCAGTTACTCGCCGGATAGCAATCAGCCCCAGCATTTT CASSYSPDSNQPQHF
TRBJ1-1 - few TRBV7-6 TGTGCCAGCAGCTCGATCAGGGGCAACACTGAAGCTTTCTTT CASSSIRGNTEAFF
TRBJ2-1 - many TRBV28 TGTGCCAGCACAGGATACAATGAGCAGTTCTTC CASTGYNEQFF
TRBJ2-5 - - TRBV27 TGTGCCAGCAGTCCCGTCCGGTCCCCCGGCAGGGAGACCCAGTACTTC CASSPVRSPGRETQYF
TRBJ1-2 - - TRBV6-2/TRBV6-3 TGTGCCAGCCGACAATATGGCTACACCTTC CASRQYGYTF
TRBJ2-7 TRBD1 few TRBV4-1 TGCGCCAGCAGCCCTTACGTCGGGACAGGGGTTCCCTACGAGCAGTACTTC CASSPYVGTGVPYEQYF
TRBJ2-7 - few TRBV7-3 TGTGCCAGCAGGACAGTCCTCTACGAGCAGTACTTC CASRTVLYEQYF
TRBJ1-1 - few TRBV6-2/TRBV6-3 TGTGCCAGTTGGTATGGGGCTACTGAAGCTTTCTTT CASWYGATEAFF
TRBJ1-2 - - TRBV7-9 TGTGCCAGCAGCGGATACAGGGATGACTATGGCTACACCTTC CASSGYRDDYGYTF
TRBJ2-5 - few TRBV15 TGTGCCACCAGCAGCGACGTAGCACAGAAGACCCAGTACTTC CATSSDVAQKTQYF
TRBJ2-1 TRBD2 - TRBV9 TGTGCCAGCAACGTGCCGGGACTAGCAGAGAATGAGCAGTTCTTC CASNVPGLAENEQFF
TRBJ1-5 - few TRBV20-1 TGCAGTGCGGGGCGGGGCAATCAGCCCCAGCATTTT CSAGRGNQPQHF
TRBJ2-5 TRBD2 few TRBV7-6 TGTGCCAGCAGCTTAACCGCTAGGACCGGGACTAGGGCGGAGACCCAGTACTTC CASSLTARTGTRAETQYF
TRBJ2-3 - few TRBV7-9 TGTGCCAGCAGCTTATACGGCAGAACGTCCACAGATACGCAGTATTTT CASSLYGRTSTDTQYF
TRBJ2-5 - - TRBV7-2 TGTGCCAGCAGCGGAGGAATGAAAGAGACCCAGTACTTC CASSGGMKETQYF
TRBJ1-1 - few TRBV18 TGTGCCAGCTCACTTCTAGGAGGGGGCACTGAAGCTTTCTTT CASSLLGGGTEAFF